The 20 T cell receptor beta chains below all came from one sample that was sequenced in a study of T cell responses to AZD1222 COVID-19 vaccine. Clones were sequenced by immunoSEQ multiplex PCR, and TCRdb holds only the in-frame ones, with some missing. The table lists 170,000 or so clones, over 75% of them singletons. The sequencing here drew on peripheral blood, taken on day 0 of AZD1222 vaccination. These receptors all come from an adult in good health.

The chain recombines TRBV18 with TRBJ2-3; D may be TRBD2 (6 bases). The CDR3 runs to 15 residues. Deletions cut 3 bases from V and 2 bases from J, with 12 bases between. Germline CDR1 KGHSH, CDR2 LQKENI. The CDR3 DNA is TGTGCCAGCTCACCGTCCCGGGGGACCACAGATACGCAGTATTTT. Amino acids: CASSPSRGTTDTQYF.

The chain has TRBV18 and TRBJ2-7, with TRBD1 matching 10 bases. V gave up 6 bases and J gave up 6 bases; unmatched junction bases: 5. In germline, CDR1 is KGHSH, CDR2 LQKENI. The CDR3 has 13 amino acids. The chain's CDR3 is CASSPRDRGEQYF. In DNA form, the CDR3 reads TGTGCCAGCTCGCCCCGGGACAGGGGCGAGCAGTACTTC.

This CDR3 is CATSEKGRGLSYEQYF. The CDR3 DNA follows: TGTGCCACCAGTGAGAAGGGCAGGGGGCTATCCTACGAGCAGTACTTC. The chain is built from TRBV15 and TRBJ2-7, with 8 bases identical to TRBD1. V lost 6 bases to trimming and J lost 1 base; unmatched junction nucleotides: 11. Germline CDR1 is LNHNV and CDR2 is YYDKDF (reference sequence). The CDR3 is made up of 16 amino acids. Full variable domain (rest looked up from reference TRBV15 and TRBJ2-7): DAMVIQNPRYQVTQFGKPVTLSCSQTLNHNVMYWYQQKSSQAPKLLFHYYDKDFNNEADTPDNFQSRRPNTSFCFLDIRSPGLGDTAMYLCATSEKGRGLSYEQYFGPGTRLTVT.

The chain couples TRBV5-5 to TRBJ2-3; D gene ambiguous. Germline CDR1 and CDR2: SGHKS and YYEKEE (reference sequence). Trimming removed 2 bases at V and 1 base at J, with 5 bases between. The CDR3 is 13 amino acids. The DNA of the CDR3 is TGTGCCAGCAGCTTTTGGGGCACAGATACGCAGTATTTT. The encoded protein is CASSFWGTDTQYF.

The sample holds a few counts of this clone. The chain employs TRBV6-5 and TRBJ1-6; D is uncertain. The CDR3 has 14 residues. Trimming pared 6 bases from V and 9 bases from J, leaving 15 bases between. CDR1 MNHEY and CDR2 SVGAGI come from the germline V gene. This CDR3 reads CASRRDPWISPLHF. The CDR3 nucleotides read TGTGCCAGCAGAAGGGATCCTTGGATTTCACCCCTCCACTTT.

The gene calls are TRBV11-2 and TRBJ2-5; tentative D call: TRBD1 (6 bases). V dropped 4 bases and J dropped 5 bases, with 14 bases sitting between them. The CDR3 has 14 residues. Looked up from germline, CDR1 is SGHAT and CDR2 is FQNNGV. CDR3 sequence reads: CASSSYGTHETQYF. The CDR3 nucleotides are TGTGCCAGCAGCTCGTACGGGACACATGAGACCCAGTACTTC. The full variable domain, with the rest looked up from reference TRBV11-2 and TRBJ2-5, is EAGVAQSPRYKIIEKRQSVAFWCNPISGHATLYWYQQILGQGPKLLIQFQNNGVVDDSQLPKDRFSAERLKGVDSTLKIQPAKLEDSAVYLCASSSYGTHETQYFGPGTRLLVL.

V gene TRBV7-3 combines with J gene TRBJ1-1; TRBD1 might be the D (5 bases). Germline CDR1 SGHTA, CDR2 FQGTGA. V was clipped by 5 bases and J by 4 bases, with 11 bases between them. The CDR3 runs 13 residues. Here the CDR3 DNA reads TGTGCCAGCAGCGCCTACCAGGGCACTGAAGCTTTCTTT. This gives the protein CASSAYQGTEAFF.

V and J are TRBV5-1 and TRBJ2-3; D unclear. Trimming stripped 0 bases from V and 1 base from J, with 15 bases between. Germline CDR1 and CDR2: SGHRS and YFSETQ. CDR3 length: 17 amino acids. The CDR3 bases are TGCGCCAGCAGCTTGGTACCTAGGAATACGGGCACAGATACGCAGTATTTT. Translating it yields CASSLVPRNTGTDTQYF.

V gene TRBV4-3 combines with J gene TRBJ1-2; no clear D. Germline V gene lookup returns CDR1 LGHNA and CDR2 YSLEER. Deletions cut 0 bases from V and 6 bases from J, with 8 bases between. The CDR3 contains 13 residues. CDR3 loop: CASSQDLGDGYTF. The CDR3 DNA sequence: TGCGCCAGCAGCCAAGATCTGGGCGATGGCTACACCTTC.

V usage is TRBV4-2 and J usage is TRBJ2-7, with TRBD2 as a possible D gene (7 bases). The V gene lost 1 base and the J gene lost 7 bases, with 17 bases spanning the gap. This CDR3 contains 15 residues. In germline, CDR1 is LGHNA, CDR2 YNFKEQ. This CDR3 reads CASSQGRGGAREQYF. CDR3 DNA sequence: TGTGCCAGCAGCCAAGGTAGAGGGGGGGCACGGGAGCAGTACTTC.

V usage is TRBV4-1 and J usage is TRBJ2-1, with 9 bases lining up with TRBD1. Germline lookup yields CDR1 MGHRA and CDR2 YSYEKL. Trimming at V came to 1 base and at J to 6 bases, leaving 4 bases not matched to a gene. The CDR3 extends over 15 amino acids. CDR3 nucleotides: TGCGCCAGCAGCCAAGTACAGGGGGCTCCCAATGAGCAGTTCTTC. This encodes CASSQVQGAPNEQFF.

Comments on this clone: Other DNA variants within this sample encode the same CDR3. This rearrangement joins TRBV6-5 to TRBJ1-1; D not certain. CDR3 size: 14 residues. V was shortened by 6 bases and J by 1 base, with 12 bases between the two germline ends. CDR1 is MNHEY and CDR2 is SVGAGI in the germline V gene. In DNA, the CDR3 is TGTGCCAGCAGACCTTTAGGACGGAACACTGAAGCTTTCTTT. Its translation: CASRPLGRNTEAFF.

CDR3 residues: CASRTAANYGYTF. CDR3 in DNA: TGTGCCTCCCGGACAGCGGCTAACTATGGCTACACCTTC. This chain uses TRBV19 with TRBJ1-2, with D maybe TRBD1 (6 bases). The germline CDR1 and CDR2 sequences are LNHDA and SQIVND (reference sequence). V was cut by 11 bases and J by 0 bases, with 13 bases left in between. This CDR3 spans 13 amino acids.

The chain employs TRBV7-8 and TRBJ1-1; D perhaps matches TRBD1 (6 bases). Germline-derived CDR1 and CDR2 are SGHVS and FQNEAQ. Trimming cost V 1 base and J 0 bases, with 6 bases left between them. The CDR3 is 14 amino acids. CDR3 in amino acids: CASSLDRVNTEAFF. The CDR3 nucleotides read TGTGCCAGCAGCTTAGACAGGGTGAACACTGAAGCTTTCTTT.

This clone has only one observation. The chain employs TRBV3-1 (or the pseudogene TRBV3-2) and TRBJ2-3; D is unresolved. Trimming shortened V by 4 bases and J by 0 bases, and 8 bases separated the two germline ends. Looked up from germline, CDR1 is LGHDT and CDR2 is YNNKEL (reference sequence). The length of the CDR3 is 14 residues. CDR3 sequence: CASSLRFSTDTQYF. Written as DNA, the CDR3 is TGTGCCAGCAGCCTTCGGTTTAGCACAGATACGCAGTATTTT.

The V and J genes are TRBV29-1 and TRBJ2-3, with D unclear. Germline CDR1 reads SQVTM; CDR2 reads ANQGSEA. This CDR3 contains 11 residues. Trimming removed 4 bases from V and 5 bases from J, with 7 bases in between. CDR3: CSVAPGDTQYF. In nucleotides, the CDR3 is TGCAGCGTTGCTCCCGGAGATACGCAGTATTTT.

This clone appeared once. This sequence joins TRBV28 and TRBJ1-5; 8 bases line up with TRBD1. V trimming: 6 bases; J trimming: 4 bases; junction bases outside the gene matches: 14. The CDR3 is 17 residues long. Germline CDR1 is MDHEN and CDR2 is SYDVKM. CDR3 in DNA: TGTGCCAGCAGATTCCTCAGTCCTCGGGACAGGAATCAGCCCCAGCATTTT. It translates to CASRFLSPRDRNQPQHF.

The V and J genes are TRBV11-1 and TRBJ2-2, with a tentative D call TRBD1 (6 bases). V lost 2 bases to trimming and J lost 1 base, with 8 bases between them. The germline V gene encodes CDR1 SGHAT and CDR2 FQDESV (reference sequence). This CDR3 has 15 residues. The CDR3 bases are TGTGCCAGCAGCTTAACCAGGGGGAACACCGGGGAGCTGTTTTTT. This translates into CASSLTRGNTGELFF.

V is TRBV10-3 and J is TRBJ2-7, with unresolved D. From germline, CDR1 is ENHRY and CDR2 SYGVKD. Trimming stripped 6 bases from V and 7 bases from J, with 10 bases between. The CDR3 length is 11 residues. CDR3 protein: CAISQGPEQYF. DNA for the CDR3: TGTGCCATCAGCCAAGGTCCGGAGCAGTACTTC.

V and J are TRBV4-2 and TRBJ1-5; D is uncertain. In germline, CDR1 is LGHNA, CDR2 YNFKEQ. This CDR3 contains 17 residues. V was trimmed by 0 bases and J by 4 bases, leaving 16 bases between them. The CDR3 here is CASSQDGRGLENQPQHF. Written as DNA, the CDR3 is TGTGCCAGCAGCCAAGATGGTCGGGGATTAGAGAATCAGCCCCAGCATTTT.